The clone carrying this T cell receptor beta chain was picked up many times. As yet, its antigen is unknown. In TCRdb, the RT-PCR reads were re-called with MiXCR into one record per CDR3 protein. The sample includes approximately 200,000 distinct CDR3 sequences, approximately 15% of them seen just once. The data stem from a study of response to subunit inactivated influenza vaccine. General observations from the study: Only a handful of new T cells, the authors suggested, are recruited with each seasonal influenza vaccination.

This CDR3 is 14 amino acids long. CDR1 is MNHEY and CDR2 is SVGAGI in the germline V gene. The ends lost 0 bases at V and 5 bases at J; junction bases unmatched: 2. This chain joins TRBV6-5 and TRBJ2-5; 8 nucleotides agree with TRBD1. The source material was CD8+ T cells sorted from PBMCs, sampled roughly 5 days after vaccination. The receptor was derived from a man aged 50 or older who received an inactivated influenza vaccine. The CDR3 is CASSYSTGAETQYF. The CDR3 bases are TGTGCCAGCAGTTACTCGACAGGGGCGGAGACCCAGTACTTC.